These 24 T cell receptor beta chains were sequenced from one sample in a study of metastatic and nonmetastatic thyroid tumors. From the PCR reads, TCRdb re-called clones with MiXCR. The data hold about 35,000 clones, with 25% to 35% observed a single time. Patients underwent thyroid surgery, and none had received any treatment before it. Sequenced input: blood. These receptors all come from a female donor with papillary thyroid cancer or a benign thyroid nodule (not recorded which). Some clones in this sample may be carry-over from other donors' samples.

This clone was observed a few times. A junction boundary mismatches the germline segment, possibly from a read error. The gene calls are TRBV18 and TRBJ2-7, with 9 bases matching TRBD1. Germline V gene data show CDR1 as KGHSH and CDR2 as LQKENI. This CDR3 is 13 amino acids long. The CDR3 DNA is TGTGCCATCTCACCGGGACAGGGTGGTGAGCAGTACTTC. Protein: CAISPGQGGEQYF.

By its share, this clone is medium-sized. Other DNA sequences in the same sample also yield this CDR3. The V call is TRBV28, the J call TRBJ2-7, with 9 bases identical to TRBD1. Per germline, CDR1 MDHEN and CDR2 SYDVKM. The CDR3 consists of 13 residues. Trimming cost V 7 bases and J 2 bases; bases outside gene matches: 3. The CDR3 bases are TGTGCCAGCACGGGGACAGGGCCCTACGAGCAGTACTTC. Translated, it gives CASTGTGPYEQYF.

In its sample, this clone ranks as medium-sized (0.01 to 0.1%). The chain is built from TRBV28 and TRBJ2-7, with D possibly TRBD2 on 6 matching bases. The CDR3 is made up of 16 amino acids. The V and J ends lost 3 bases and 0 bases respectively, with 15 bases between them. The germline V gene has CDR1 MDHEN and CDR2 SYDVKM. CDR3 DNA sequence: TGTGCCAGCAGTTTGGCTTCCGGGACTTACTCCTACGAGCAGTACTTC. It is translated as CASSLASGTYSYEQYF. The whole variable domain, remainder taken from reference TRBV28 and TRBJ2-7, is DVKVTQSSRYLVKRTGEKVFLECVQDMDHENMFWYRQDPGLGLRLIYFSYDVKMKEKGDIPEGYSVSREKKERFSLILESASTNQTSMYLCASSLASGTYSYEQYFGPGTRLTVT.

Notes on this clone: Germline is not matched at one junction end, which may reflect a read error. This sequence joins TRBV5-1 and TRBJ1-6, with D unresolved. Germline loops: CDR1 SGHRS, CDR2 YFSETQ. The CDR3 runs 14 residues. Written as DNA, the CDR3 is TGCGCAAGCAGACCGGACCCACTCAATTCACACCTCCACTTT. As protein: CASRPDPLNSHLHF.

This clone rates as medium-sized (0.01 to 0.1%). J is TRBJ2-1 and V is TRBV20-1; tentatively, D is TRBD1 (6 bases). The CDR3 is 16 residues long. CDR1 and CDR2 (germline): DFQATT, SNEGSKA (reference sequence). Trimming shortened V by 4 bases and J by 5 bases, and 21 bases separated the two germline ends. The CDR3: CSATGHSGVSDNEQFF. For the CDR3, the DNA is TGCAGTGCTACTGGACATTCAGGGGTGTCCGACAATGAGCAGTTCTTC.

The chain joins TRBV6-1 to TRBJ2-6, with 7 bases matching TRBD1. There are 16 residues in the CDR3. Trimming at V came to 6 bases and at J to 2 bases, leaving 7 bases not matched to a gene. Germline V lookup: CDR1 MNHNS, CDR2 SASEGT. The CDR3, as DNA: TGTGCCAGCAGCCCCGGGACAGCCACTGGGGCCAACGTCCTGACTTTC. It encodes CASSPGTATGANVLTF.

This clone was seen ten or more times. The chain joins TRBV29-1 to TRBJ1-2, with a tentative D call TRBD1 (6 bases). The CDR3 covers 12 residues. Germline loops: CDR1 SQVTM, CDR2 ANQGSEA. V was clipped by 3 bases and J by 7 bases, with 12 bases between them. The CDR3 DNA is TGCAGCGTTGAGACCCCGGGGGCTGGCTACACCTTC. This codes for CSVETPGAGYTF.

In regard to this clone: Without the conserved terminal phenylalanine or tryptophan, this CDR3 likely stems from a read error. The J gene is TRBJ1-2, the V gene TRBV6-2 or TRBV6-3, with 7 bases lining up with TRBD1. With V trimmed by 0 bases and J by 7 bases, 5 bases remained unmatched. CDR1 MNHEY and CDR2 SVGEGT come from the germline V gene. This CDR3 spans 14 amino acids. Written as DNA, the CDR3 is TGTGCCAGCAGTTACTCGGGGACAGCGACTGGCTACACCCTA. Protein product: CASSYSGTATGYTL.

This clone came up many times. This chain connects TRBV30 to TRBJ1-2; D call uncertain. This CDR3 comprises 12 residues. From germline, CDR1 is GTSNPN and CDR2 SVGIG (reference sequence). Trimming pared 4 bases from V and 1 base from J, leaving 7 bases between. The CDR3 DNA is TGTGCCTGGATTGGGTTTAACTATGGCTACACCTTC. It translates to CAWIGFNYGYTF.

The CDR3 reads CSARVATSGSNEQFF. CDR3 bases: TGCAGTGCTAGAGTGGCGACTAGCGGGAGTAATGAGCAGTTCTTC. The rearrangement joins TRBV20-1 to TRBJ2-1; 12 bases are a match to TRBD2. Trimming took 1 base from V and 7 from J; bases not matched to a gene: 5. The germline CDR1 and CDR2 sequences are DFQATT and SNEGSKA (reference sequence). This CDR3 has 15 amino acids.

This clone was seen just once. This rearrangement joins TRBV2 to TRBJ2-7, with TRBD2 matching over 9 bases. V trimming: 5 bases; J trimming: 2 bases; junction bases outside the gene matches: 10. CDR3 length: 16 residues. Germline V lookup: CDR1 SNHLY, CDR2 FYNNEI. The CDR3 region is CASSYPSGVTPYEQYF. CDR3 coding DNA: TGTGCCAGCAGTTATCCTAGCGGGGTGACTCCCTACGAGCAGTACTTC. Drawing the rest from reference TRBV2 and TRBJ2-7, the complete variable domain is EPEVTQTPSHQVTQMGQEVILRCVPISNHLYFYWYRQILGQKVEFLVSFYNNEISEKSEIFDDQFSVERPDGSNFTLKIRSTKLEDSAMYFCASSYPSGVTPYEQYFGPGTRLTVT.

Ten or more counts support this clone. The chain links TRBV19 to TRBJ1-2, with D perhaps TRBD1 (5 bases). CDR1 and CDR2 from the germline V gene are LNHDA and SQIVND (reference sequence). The CDR3 extends over 12 amino acids. V dropped 6 bases and J dropped 3 bases, with 8 bases sitting between them. CDR3 in DNA: TGTGCCAGTAGGGGGCGCGACTATGGCTACACCTTC. Translated, it gives CASRGRDYGYTF.

In its sample, this clone was seen many times. CDR3 sequence reads: CASSRRGTGELFF. CDR3 nucleotide sequence: TGTGCCAGCTCCCGGCGGGGGACCGGGGAGCTGTTTTTT. This sequence joins TRBV6-1 and TRBJ2-2; 7 positions agree with TRBD2. This CDR3 is 13 amino acids long. After removal of 8 bases from V and 5 bases from J, the junction contained 5 bases not matched to a gene. The V gene's germline CDR1 is MNHNS and CDR2 SASEGT.

A word on this clone: One junction end disagrees with the germline gene, perhaps due to a read error. The V and J genes are TRBV20-1 and TRBJ2-5; maybe TRBD1 (5 bases). Germline V gives CDR1 DFQATT, CDR2 SNEGSKA (reference sequence). The CDR3 consists of 14 residues. CDR3 DNA sequence: TGCAGTGCTAGATTCTTGGCGGTGGACAATGAGCAGTCCTTC. This encodes CSARFLAVDNEQSF.

The chain has TRBV12-3 or TRBV12-4 and TRBJ1-5; maybe TRBD1 (6 bases). This CDR3 region has 17 residues. V was clipped by 2 bases and J by 7 bases, with 21 bases between them. DNA of the CDR3: TGTGCCAGCAGTTTACGGGTCGAGGGGGGGCCGAAGCAGCCCCAGCATTTT. Residues: CASSLRVEGGPKQPQHF.

Many counts were recorded for this clone. The rearrangement joins TRBV6-4 to TRBJ1-1; D perhaps matches TRBD1 (5 bases). Germline V gene data show CDR1 as MRHNA and CDR2 as SNTAGT. The CDR3 length is 15 residues. V was pared by 2 bases and J by 1 base, with 11 bases between. The CDR3 protein is CASSDPGGGNTEAFF. For the CDR3, the DNA is TGTGCCAGCAGTGACCCGGGGGGGGGGAACACTGAAGCTTTCTTT.

The chain is built from TRBV6-5 and TRBJ1-6; 8 positions match TRBD1. The CDR3 consists of 16 residues. V gave up 0 bases and J gave up 6 bases; unmatched junction bases: 4. Germline loops: CDR1 MNHEY, CDR2 SVGAGI. CDR3 nucleotides: TGTGCCAGCAGTTACTCCGCAGGGGGCGTTAATTCACCCCTCCACTTT. Its protein is CASSYSAGGVNSPLHF.

This clone has at least ten counts. The DNA of the CDR3 is TGTGCCAGCAGTTTAGGGCAGGGCGTTCAGCCCCAGCATTTT. As protein: CASSLGQGVQPQHF. The rearrangement uses TRBV27 and TRBJ1-5, with a weak D call TRBD1 (5 bases). In germline, CDR1 is MNHEY, CDR2 SMNVEV (reference sequence). CDR3 length: 14 residues. Between the trimmed V and J ends, which lost 2 bases and 6 bases, there was a span of 11 bases.

As to this clone: One base away lies a much larger clone, so this may be a sequencing read error. As DNA, the CDR3 is TGTGCCACCAGACCTGGCTGGACTAATGAAGAACTGTTTTTT. Amino acids: CATRPGWTNEELFF. The genes are TRBV15 and TRBJ1-4; D not resolved. CDR1 and CDR2 from the germline V gene are LNHNV and YYDKDF (reference sequence). The CDR3 runs 14 residues. Filled out from reference TRBV15 and TRBJ1-4, the complete variable domain reads DAMVIQNPRYQVTQFGKPVTLSCSQTLNHNVMYWYQQKSSQAPKLLFHYYDKDFNNEADTPDNFQSRRPNTSFCFLDIRSPGLGDTAMYLCATRPGWTNEELFFGSGTQLSVL.

The J gene is TRBJ1-6, the V gene TRBV28; D ambiguous. The CDR3 loop spans 12 amino acids. CDR1 is MDHEN and CDR2 is SYDVKM in the germline V gene. V was shortened by 7 bases and J by 13 bases, with 14 bases between the two germline ends. The CDR3 nucleotides are TGTGCCAGCACCCCCCCGCGTGGGCCCCTCCACTTT. It is translated as CASTPPRGPLHF.

The chain recombines TRBV20-1 with TRBJ1-6; D remains unclear. Germline V gene data show CDR1 as DFQATT and CDR2 as SNEGSKA (reference sequence). V dropped 8 bases and J dropped 7 bases, with 15 bases sitting between them. The CDR3 has 13 amino acids. In DNA, the CDR3 is TGCAGTTCTGCCGTGGTACACAATTCACCCCTCCACTTT. This gives the protein CSSAVVHNSPLHF.

Relative to its sample, this clone is medium-sized. This chain uses TRBV4-1 with TRBJ2-7; no clear D. Germline-derived CDR1 and CDR2 are MGHRA and YSYEKL. CDR3 length equals 14 residues. The V gene lost 0 bases and the J gene lost 2 bases, with 8 bases spanning the gap. CDR3 nucleotides: TGCGCCAGCAGCCAAGATGGTATGACCTACGAGCAGTACTTC. It translates to CASSQDGMTYEQYF.

This rearrangement joins TRBV6-1 to TRBJ2-7; tentative D call: TRBD1 (5 bases). CDR3 size: 12 residues. V lost 5 bases, J lost 5 bases, and 10 bases lay in between. Looked up from germline, CDR1 is MNHNS and CDR2 is SASEGT. The CDR3 region is CASSPGRDEQYF. The DNA for the CDR3 is TGTGCCAGCAGTCCCGGCAGGGACGAGCAGTACTTC.

This rearrangement joins TRBV20-1 to TRBJ1-2; D ambiguous. The V gene lost 0 bases and the J gene lost 1 base, with 9 bases spanning the gap. The CDR3 is 14 residues long. CDR1 is DFQATT, CDR2 SNEGSKA, per germline (reference sequence). CDR3 DNA: TGCAGTGCTAGAGATATTGGCGGTAACTATGGCTACACCTTC. It codes for CSARDIGGNYGYTF.